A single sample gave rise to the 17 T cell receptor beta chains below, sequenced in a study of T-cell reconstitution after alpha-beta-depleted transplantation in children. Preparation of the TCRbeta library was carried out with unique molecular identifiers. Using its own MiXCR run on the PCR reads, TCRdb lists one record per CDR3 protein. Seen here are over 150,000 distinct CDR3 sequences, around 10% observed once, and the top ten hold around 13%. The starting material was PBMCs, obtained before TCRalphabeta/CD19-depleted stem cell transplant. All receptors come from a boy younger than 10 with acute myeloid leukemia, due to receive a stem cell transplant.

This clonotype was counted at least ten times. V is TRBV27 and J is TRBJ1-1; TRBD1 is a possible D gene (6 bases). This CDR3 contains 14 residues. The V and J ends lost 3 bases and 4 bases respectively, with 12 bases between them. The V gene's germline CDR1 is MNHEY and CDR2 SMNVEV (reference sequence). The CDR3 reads CASSFRGWVTEAFF. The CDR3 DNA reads TGTGCCAGCAGTTTTAGGGGGTGGGTCACTGAAGCTTTCTTT.

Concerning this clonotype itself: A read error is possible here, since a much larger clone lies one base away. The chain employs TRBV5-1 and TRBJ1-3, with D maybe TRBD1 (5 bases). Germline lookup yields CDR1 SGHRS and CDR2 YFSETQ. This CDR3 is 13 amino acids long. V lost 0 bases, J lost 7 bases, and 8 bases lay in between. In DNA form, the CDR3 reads TGCGCCAGCAGCTTGGTACAGGATAACACCATATATTTT. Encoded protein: CASSLVQDNTIYF.

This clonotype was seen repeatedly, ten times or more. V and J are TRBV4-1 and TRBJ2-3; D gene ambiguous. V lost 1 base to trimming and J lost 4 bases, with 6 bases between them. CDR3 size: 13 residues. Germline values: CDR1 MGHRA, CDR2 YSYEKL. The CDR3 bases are TGCGCCAGCAGCCAAGTTGCGGCAGATACGCAGTATTTT. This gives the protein CASSQVAADTQYF.

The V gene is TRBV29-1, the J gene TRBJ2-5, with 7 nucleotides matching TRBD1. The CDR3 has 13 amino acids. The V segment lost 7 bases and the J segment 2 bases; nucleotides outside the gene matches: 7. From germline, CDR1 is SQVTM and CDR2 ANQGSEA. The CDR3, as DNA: TGCAGCGCCCAACGGGACAGTCAAGAGACCCAGTACTTC. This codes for CSAQRDSQETQYF.

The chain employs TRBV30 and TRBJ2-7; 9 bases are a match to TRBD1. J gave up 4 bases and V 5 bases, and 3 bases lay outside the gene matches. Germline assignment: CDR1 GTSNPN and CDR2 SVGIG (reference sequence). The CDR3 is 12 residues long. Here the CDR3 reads CAWSGQGYEQYF. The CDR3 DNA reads TGTGCCTGGTCAGGACAGGGGTACGAGCAGTACTTC.

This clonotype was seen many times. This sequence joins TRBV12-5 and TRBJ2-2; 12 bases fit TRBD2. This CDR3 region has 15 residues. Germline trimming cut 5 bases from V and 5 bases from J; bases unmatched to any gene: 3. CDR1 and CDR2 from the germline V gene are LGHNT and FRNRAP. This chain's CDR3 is CASGVGTSGTGELFF. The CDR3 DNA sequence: TGTGCTAGTGGTGTCGGGACTAGCGGGACCGGGGAGCTGTTTTTT.

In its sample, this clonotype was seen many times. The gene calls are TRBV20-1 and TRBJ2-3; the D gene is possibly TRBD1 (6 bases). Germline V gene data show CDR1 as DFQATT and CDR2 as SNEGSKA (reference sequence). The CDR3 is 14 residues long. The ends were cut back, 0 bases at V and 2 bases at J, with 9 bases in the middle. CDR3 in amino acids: CSARDYRDTDTQYF. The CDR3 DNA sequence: TGCAGTGCTAGAGACTACAGGGACACAGATACGCAGTATTTT.

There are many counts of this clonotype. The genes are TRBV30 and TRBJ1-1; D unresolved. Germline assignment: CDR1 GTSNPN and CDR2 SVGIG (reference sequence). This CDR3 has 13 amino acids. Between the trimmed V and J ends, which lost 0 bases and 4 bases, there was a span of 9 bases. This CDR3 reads CAWSVGLSTEAFF. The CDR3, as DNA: TGTGCCTGGAGTGTAGGTTTGAGCACTGAAGCTTTCTTT. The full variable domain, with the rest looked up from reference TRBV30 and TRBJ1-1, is SQTIHQWPATLVQPVGSPLSLECTVEGTSNPNLYWYRQAAGRGLQLLFYSVGIGQISSEVPQNLSASRPQDRQFILSSKKLLLSDSGFYLCAWSVGLSTEAFFGQGTRLTVV.

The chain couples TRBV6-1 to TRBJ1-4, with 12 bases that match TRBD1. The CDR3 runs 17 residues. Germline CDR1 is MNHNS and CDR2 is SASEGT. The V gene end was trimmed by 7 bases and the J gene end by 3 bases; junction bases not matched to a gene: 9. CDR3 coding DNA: TGTGCCAGCACCATGGCGGGACAGGGGGCAGCTAATGAAAAACTGTTTTTT. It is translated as CASTMAGQGAANEKLFF.

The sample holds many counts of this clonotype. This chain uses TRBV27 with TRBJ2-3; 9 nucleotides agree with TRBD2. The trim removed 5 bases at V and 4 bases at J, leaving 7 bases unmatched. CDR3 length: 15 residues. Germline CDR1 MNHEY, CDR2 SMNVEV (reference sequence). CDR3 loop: CASSASGRMADTQYF. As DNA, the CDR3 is TGTGCCAGCAGTGCAAGCGGGAGGATGGCAGATACGCAGTATTTT.

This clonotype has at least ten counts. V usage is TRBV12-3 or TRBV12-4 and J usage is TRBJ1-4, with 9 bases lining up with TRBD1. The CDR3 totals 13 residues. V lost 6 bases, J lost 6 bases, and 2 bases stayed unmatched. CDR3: CASRRTGDEKLFF. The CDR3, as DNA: TGTGCCAGCAGGAGGACAGGGGATGAAAAACTGTTTTTT.

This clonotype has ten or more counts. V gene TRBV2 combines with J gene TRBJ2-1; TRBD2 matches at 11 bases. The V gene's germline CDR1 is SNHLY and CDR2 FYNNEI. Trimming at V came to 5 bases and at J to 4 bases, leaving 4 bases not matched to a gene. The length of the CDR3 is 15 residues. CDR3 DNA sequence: TGTGCCAGCAGTTCCGGGACTAGCGGATACAATGAGCAGTTCTTC. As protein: CASSSGTSGYNEQFF.

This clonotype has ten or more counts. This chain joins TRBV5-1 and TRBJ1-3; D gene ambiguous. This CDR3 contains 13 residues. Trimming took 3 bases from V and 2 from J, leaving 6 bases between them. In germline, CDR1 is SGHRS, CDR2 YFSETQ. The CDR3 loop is CASSSTPGNTIYF. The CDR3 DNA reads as TGCGCCAGCAGCTCAACGCCTGGAAACACCATATATTTT.

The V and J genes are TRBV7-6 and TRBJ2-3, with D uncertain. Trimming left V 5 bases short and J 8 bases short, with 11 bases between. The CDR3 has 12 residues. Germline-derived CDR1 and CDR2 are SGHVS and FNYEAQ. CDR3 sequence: CASSPPLSTQYF. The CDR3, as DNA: TGTGCCAGCAGCCCACCCTTGAGTACGCAGTATTTT.

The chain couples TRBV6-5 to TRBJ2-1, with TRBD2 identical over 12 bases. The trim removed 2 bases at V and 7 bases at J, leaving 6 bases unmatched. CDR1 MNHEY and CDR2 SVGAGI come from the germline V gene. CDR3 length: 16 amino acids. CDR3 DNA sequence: TGTGCCAGCAGTTACCTAGCGGGAGGGCCTGGTAATGAGCAGTTCTTC. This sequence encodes CASSYLAGGPGNEQFF.

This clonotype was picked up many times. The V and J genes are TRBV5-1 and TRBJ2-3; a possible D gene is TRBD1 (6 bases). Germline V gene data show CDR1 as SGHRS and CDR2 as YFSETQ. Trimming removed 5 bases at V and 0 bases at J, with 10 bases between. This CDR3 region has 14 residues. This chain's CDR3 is CASSPDRSTDTQYF. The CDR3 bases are TGCGCCAGCAGTCCTGACAGGAGCACAGATACGCAGTATTTT.

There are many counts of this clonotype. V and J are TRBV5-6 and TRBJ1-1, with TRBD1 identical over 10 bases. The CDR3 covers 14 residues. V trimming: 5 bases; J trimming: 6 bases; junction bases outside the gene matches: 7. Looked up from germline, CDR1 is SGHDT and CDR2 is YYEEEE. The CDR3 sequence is CASRRTGGAPEAFF. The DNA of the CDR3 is TGTGCCAGCAGGAGGACAGGGGGAGCCCCTGAAGCTTTCTTT.